The 23 T cell receptor beta chains below come from one sample, sequenced in a study of low-dose radiotherapy and immunotherapy resistance in tumors. First-strand cDNA relied on TRAV- and TRBV-specific primers spanning alpha and beta chains. Using a constant-region primer together with a V-primer adapter, TCRs were subjected to about 20 PCR cycles of amplification. Each CDR3 protein is one row after TCRdb ran MiXCR on the reads. The sample shows around 90,000 distinct CDR3 sequences, under 20% of them seen only once. Time point noted: before trial treatment. Specimen: PBMCs, collected before treatment. The receptor set was obtained from a male donor with prostate cancer.

This clonotype was seen repeatedly, ten times or more. The gene calls are TRBV27 and TRBJ2-1; 11 nucleotides agree with TRBD2. The length of the CDR3 is 14 residues. Germline V gene data show CDR1 as MNHEY and CDR2 as SMNVEV (reference sequence). The V gene end was trimmed by 10 bases and the J gene end by 6 bases; junction bases not matched to a gene: 8. CDR3 in amino acids: CATHGTSGRNEQFF. The CDR3 DNA follows: TGTGCCACCCACGGGACTAGCGGACGCAATGAGCAGTTCTTC.

As concerns this clonotype: This probably arose from a read error, given a far larger clone one base away. The chain couples TRBV6-1 to TRBJ2-1; D may match TRBD1 or TRBD2 (5 bases each). The CDR3 is 13 residues long. The V end lost 1 base, the J end lost 10 bases, and 11 bases lay between the germline ends. CDR1 is MNHNS, CDR2 SASEGT, per germline. The chain's CDR3 is CASSEVWGYEQFF. Written as DNA, the CDR3 is TGTGCCAGCAGTGAAGTTTGGGGGTACGAGCAGTTCTTC.

This clonotype was seen ten or more times. CDR3 bases: TGTGCCAGCAGCTCAACTACCGGGACAGGGGGCACAGATACGCAGTATTTT. This translates into CASSSTTGTGGTDTQYF. This sequence joins TRBV7-9 and TRBJ2-3; 10 bases are a match to TRBD1. This CDR3 spans 17 amino acids. Germline V gives CDR1 SEHNR, CDR2 FQNEAQ (reference sequence). The V segment lost 4 bases and the J segment 1 base; nucleotides outside the gene matches: 8.

In DNA form, the CDR3 reads TGCGCCAGCAGCGAGGCCGGCGGGGACAGTAGCTACGAGCAGTACTTC. It specifies CASSEAGGDSSYEQYF. The chain is built from TRBV4-1 and TRBJ2-7, with D possibly matching TRBD1 (7 bases). Germline-derived CDR1 and CDR2 are MGHRA and YSYEKL. V was shortened by 5 bases and J by 3 bases, with 20 bases between the two germline ends. This CDR3 has 16 amino acids.

This clonotype was recorded at least ten times. CDR3 DNA: TGCAGTGCTAGAGATCTCAGGGGGAGCACAGATACGCAGTATTTT. It is translated as CSARDLRGSTDTQYF. The chain is built from TRBV20-1 and TRBJ2-3; 7 nucleotides match TRBD1. This CDR3 spans 15 amino acids. From germline, CDR1 is DFQATT and CDR2 SNEGSKA (reference sequence). The V segment lost 0 bases and the J segment 0 bases; nucleotides outside the gene matches: 3.

In this sample, this clonotype turned up many times. The chain is built from TRBV10-3 and TRBJ1-5; TRBD1 agrees at 8 bases. J lost 6 bases, V lost 3 bases, and 16 bases had no gene match. The germline gives CDR1 ENHRY, CDR2 SYGVKD. The CDR3 runs 18 residues. CDR3 sequence (DNA): TGTGCCATCAGTGACCCGGCAGGGCCCCAACAGGGGGGTCAGCCCCAGCATTTT. Amino acid sequence: CAISDPAGPQQGGQPQHF.

This clonotype occurred a few times. The CDR3 loop is CASSLVSGSVQETQYF. The CDR3 DNA follows: TGCGCCAGCAGCTTGGTAAGCGGGAGCGTCCAAGAGACCCAGTACTTC. This chain uses TRBV5-1 with TRBJ2-5; TRBD2 matches 8 bases. The ends lost 0 bases at V and 1 base at J; junction bases unmatched: 5. Germline CDR1 and CDR2: SGHRS and YFSETQ. This CDR3 spans 16 amino acids.

Many counts were recorded for this clonotype. The chain is built from TRBV5-1 and TRBJ2-5; 13 bases are a match to TRBD2. The CDR3 is 16 residues long. CDR1 and CDR2 from the germline V gene are SGHRS and YFSETQ. After removal of 4 bases from V and 5 bases from J, the junction contained 8 bases not matched to a gene. The CDR3, as DNA: TGCGCCAGCAGCCCCGGACTAGCGGGGGTGGAGGAGACCCAGTACTTC. Translating gives CASSPGLAGVEETQYF.

In this sample, this clonotype turned up many times. The junction does not match germline at one end; this may be a read error. The CDR3 coding sequence is TGTGCCAGCAGCTTAGATCATACGGGGGACTACAGTTTT. Translation: CASSLDHTGDYSF. The chain uses TRBV11-2 and TRBJ2-2; 7 positions match TRBD2. There are 13 residues in the CDR3. Germline-derived CDR1 and CDR2 are SGHAT and FQNNGV.

The chain recombines TRBV2 with TRBJ1-4; D not resolved. The ends were cut back, 1 base at V and 8 bases at J, with 14 bases in the middle. Per the germline V gene, CDR1 is SNHLY and CDR2 is FYNNEI. The length of the CDR3 is 15 residues. The DNA of the CDR3 is TGTGCCAGCAGTGAAGAGCAGGCCGGGAGGGAAAAACTGTTTTTT. It translates to CASSEEQAGREKLFF.

This clonotype occurred many times. The rearrangement links TRBV5-1 to TRBJ1-1; a weak D match, TRBD1 (6 bases). Deletions cut 0 bases from V and 4 bases from J, with 10 bases between. The CDR3 is 14 amino acids. The germline CDR1 and CDR2 sequences are SGHRS and YFSETQ. The CDR3 bases are TGCGCCAGCAGCTTGGGACAGGCTGTCACTGAAGCTTTCTTT. Translation gives CASSLGQAVTEAFF.

The rearrangement links TRBV2 to TRBJ2-7, with 10 bases aligning to TRBD1. Germline CDR1 and CDR2: SNHLY and FYNNEI. V was pared by 4 bases and J by 3 bases, with 6 bases of the junction left unmatched. The CDR3 contains 15 residues. The CDR3 coding sequence is TGTGCCAGCAGTGGACGCTGGACAGGGGGCTACGAGCAGTACTTC. Encoded protein: CASSGRWTGGYEQYF.

This clonotype has just one count. This chain uses TRBV20-1 with TRBJ1-6; TRBD1 is a possible D gene (6 bases). The CDR3 has 13 amino acids. Germline V gene data show CDR1 as DFQATT and CDR2 as SNEGSKA (reference sequence). V lost 3 bases and J 6 bases, leaving 9 bases between the germline ends. CDR3 amino acids: CSASTGTNSPLHF. CDR3 DNA: TGCAGTGCTAGCACAGGGACTAATTCACCCCTCCACTTT.

There are a few counts of this clonotype. The genes are TRBV7-2 and TRBJ2-1, with 7 bases aligning to TRBD1. The V gene end was trimmed by 6 bases and the J gene end by 5 bases; junction bases not matched to a gene: 7. Germline V lookup: CDR1 SGHTA, CDR2 FQGNSA. This CDR3 comprises 14 residues. CDR3 loop: CASSQGELNNEQFF. CDR3 DNA: TGTGCCAGCAGTCAGGGGGAACTTAACAATGAGCAGTTCTTC.

This clonotype was counted only a few times. This chain joins TRBV19 and TRBJ2-3, with 10 bases aligning to TRBD1. From germline, CDR1 is LNHDA and CDR2 SQIVND (reference sequence). V lost 8 bases to trimming and J lost 0 bases; unmatched junction nucleotides: 8. This CDR3 has 16 residues. CDR3 region: CASAPRDRGSTDTQYF. The DNA of the CDR3 is TGTGCCAGTGCACCCCGGGACAGGGGAAGCACAGATACGCAGTATTTT.

This clonotype was seen ten or more times. This chain connects TRBV7-6 to TRBJ1-3, with D unclear. CDR1 is SGHVS and CDR2 is FNYEAQ in the germline V gene. The CDR3 length is 17 residues. The V end lost 4 bases, the J end lost 0 bases, and 16 bases lay between the germline ends. For the CDR3, the DNA is TGTGCCAGCAGCTCAACCTGGGCCGGCCACTCTGGAAACACCATATATTTT. It is translated as CASSSTWAGHSGNTIYF.

This clonotype came up many times. V and J are TRBV3-1 and TRBJ1-1; 9 positions agree with TRBD1. Germline V gives CDR1 LGHDT, CDR2 YNNKEL (reference sequence). V gave up 1 base and J gave up 0 bases; unmatched junction bases: 9. This CDR3 is built from 18 residues. In DNA form, the CDR3 reads TGTGCCAGCAGCCAAGTTGTGGGACAGGGAGGGATGAACACTGAAGCTTTCTTT. Encoded protein: CASSQVVGQGGMNTEAFF.

This clonotype came up many times. The chain carries TRBV29-1 and TRBJ1-5, with D unclear. The CDR3 has 15 amino acids. Trimming left V 4 bases short and J 0 bases short, with 13 bases between. Germline V gives CDR1 SQVTM, CDR2 ANQGSEA. The CDR3 loop reads CSVVLADYSNQPQHF. Written as DNA, the CDR3 is TGCAGCGTTGTTTTGGCGGATTATAGCAATCAGCCCCAGCATTTT. Full variable domain (outside the CDR3, taken from reference TRBV29-1 and TRBJ1-5): SAVISQKPSRDICQRGTSLTIQCQVDSQVTMMFWYRQQPGQSLTLIATANQGSEATYESGFVIDKFPISRPNLTFSTLTVSNMSPEDSSIYLCSVVLADYSNQPQHFGDGTRLSIL.

This clonotype showed up many times. The chain joins TRBV11-2 to TRBJ1-2; unclear D gene. V was trimmed by 0 bases and J by 4 bases, leaving 12 bases between them. The CDR3 consists of 15 residues. Germline V gene lookup returns CDR1 SGHAT and CDR2 FQNNGV. The CDR3 coding sequence is TGTGCCAGCAGCTTAGATCGGCCGGGATTCTATGGCTACACCTTC. It specifies CASSLDRPGFYGYTF.

The chain is built from TRBV20-1 and TRBJ2-5; TRBD2 agrees at 10 bases. There are 16 residues in the CDR3. The germline V gene has CDR1 DFQATT and CDR2 SNEGSKA (reference sequence). J gave up 2 bases and V 1 base, and 7 bases lay outside the gene matches. CDR3 DNA sequence: TGCAGTGCTAGAGTCACTAGCGGGAACCAGCAAGAGACCCAGTACTTC. Encoded protein: CSARVTSGNQQETQYF.

About this clonotype itself: This likely stems from a read error, as it lies one base from a far larger clone. V and J are TRBV6-2 or TRBV6-3 and TRBJ2-7, with 7 bases lining up with TRBD2. The last part of the DNA fits TRBJ2-5 better; the J call may be wrong. The CDR3 runs to 15 residues. The V gene's germline CDR1 is MNHEY and CDR2 SVGEGT. The CDR3 loop is CAGSVATSQTGTQYF. The CDR3 DNA follows: TGTGCCGGCAGTGTAGCGACTAGCCAGACGGGGACCCAGTACTTC.

This clonotype was recorded many times. In DNA form, the CDR3 reads TGTGCCAGCAGTCTAACCGCGACAGGGGCCGAGCAGTACTTC. Amino acid sequence: CASSLTATGAEQYF. The chain recombines TRBV12-3 or TRBV12-4 with TRBJ2-7; 8 bases map to TRBD1. This CDR3 region has 14 residues. With V trimmed by 5 bases and J by 6 bases, 9 bases remained unmatched.

This clonotype was recorded at least ten times. The chain uses TRBV20-1 and TRBJ2-7, with D perhaps matching TRBD1 (5 bases). Germline V gene sequence: CDR1 DFQATT, CDR2 SNEGSKA (reference sequence). The CDR3 runs to 13 residues. V gave up 1 base and J gave up 3 bases, with 10 bases separating them. CDR3 sequence reads: CSARATGDYEQYF. The CDR3, as DNA: TGCAGTGCTAGAGCCACAGGAGACTACGAGCAGTACTTC.